Listed below are T cell receptor beta chains from one sample, sequenced in a study of T cell repertoires in cytomegalovirus infection. TCRdb reanalysed the reads using MiXCR and keeps one entry per CDR3 protein. The table shows fewer than 900,000 distinct CDR3 sequences, with 25% to 35% occurring only once. These TCRs' antigens remain unknown. The sequencing here drew on cultured CD8+ T cells from PBMCs, taken from culture after CMV antigen stimulation. The receptors originated from a human donor in good health (CMV status not recorded). Some clones in this sample may be carry-over from other donors' samples. The CDR3 runs from the conserved cysteine through the conserved F or W. Each record gives: V gene, clone size, J gene, D gene, CDR3 DNA, CDR3 protein. The D gene is left open where the match is weak. Clone sizes are given selectively: once, few, many, or a class where the clone is expanded.

TRBV6-6	-	TRBJ1-6	-	TGTGCCAGCAGTTTAGACAGTATTATTTCACCCCTCCACTTT	CASSLDSIISPLHF
TRBV12-3/TRBV12-4	many	TRBJ1-1	-	TGTGCCAGCAGCTTTTCCGGGACGGAAGCTTTCTTT	CASSFSGTEAFF
TRBV7-9	many	TRBJ2-7	-	TGTGCCAGCAGCTTAAAGGTCGGCAGCTCCTACGAGCAGTACTTC	CASSLKVGSSYEQYF
TRBV20-1	-	TRBJ1-6	-	TGCAGTGTCCCCCCGGACAGAAGGCCCCCACCCCTCCACTTT	CSVPPDRRPPPLHF
TRBV7-2	many	TRBJ1-5	-	TGTGCCAGCAGTCGGCGGGGTAGCAATCAGCCCCAGCATTTT	CASSRRGSNQPQHF
TRBV7-7	many	TRBJ2-3	TRBD2	TGTGCTAGCAGCTTCGGAGCGGGGACAGATACGCAGTATTTT	CASSFGAGTDTQYF
TRBV7-2	-	TRBJ1-5	-	TGTGCCAGCAGCTCCCCAGGGGCTGGTGGCAATCAGCCCCAGCATTTT	CASSSPGAGGNQPQHF
TRBV18	few	TRBJ2-7	-	TGTGCCAGCTCACCGCCGGGGCGAGGGGGTCACGAGCAGTACTTC	CASSPPGRGGHEQYF
TRBV7-8	many	TRBJ2-1	TRBD1	TGTGCCAGCAGCCCAAGGGTGGGACAGGGGACCTACAATGAGCAGTTCTTC	CASSPRVGQGTYNEQFF
TRBV20-1	-	TRBJ1-2	-	TGCAGTGCTAGAGATGGGTTGAATGGCTACACCTTC	CSARDGLNGYTF
TRBV7-9	once	TRBJ2-3	TRBD2	TGTGCCAGCAGCTCCCCTTTCGTAGCGGGGGGCACAGATACGCAGTATTTT	CASSSPFVAGGTDTQYF
TRBV6-1	-	TRBJ2-1	-	TGTGCCAGCAGGCCGGGTCCGGATCTCTACAATGAGCAGTTCTTC	CASRPGPDLYNEQFF
TRBV12-3/TRBV12-4	many	TRBJ1-1	-	TGTGCCAGCAGTCTACGATGGGAGGCAGTACCTGAAGCTTTCTTT	CASSLRWEAVPEAFF
TRBV6-5	few	TRBJ1-1	TRBD1	TGTGCCAGCAGCAACGGACAGGTAAACACTGAAGCTTTCTTT	CASSNGQVNTEAFF
TRBV4-1	once	TRBJ2-1	TRBD1	TGCGCCAGCAGCCAAGATGGGTGGGACAGGGGACATGAGCAGTTCTTC	CASSQDGWDRGHEQFF
TRBV7-8	few	TRBJ1-2	-	TGTGCCAGCAGCTTAGTTTCAGGGGCGCCTGGCTACACCTTC	CASSLVSGAPGYTF
TRBV7-2	many	TRBJ2-5	-	TGTGCCAGCAGCCCCGCAGGGGCGGGCGAGACCCAGTACTTC	CASSPAGAGETQYF
TRBV19	few	TRBJ1-5	TRBD1	TGTGCCAGTAGTATGGGGACAGGGGCTTTAAGGAGCAATCAGCCCCAGCATTTT	CASSMGTGALRSNQPQHF
TRBV7-6	-	TRBJ1-1	TRBD1	TGTGCCAGCAGCGCCGACCAGGGGGCCCTGAACACTGAAGCTTTCTTT	CASSADQGALNTEAFF
TRBV7-9	-	TRBJ2-5	-	TGTGCCAGCAGCTCGACTGGAATGACGTACCAAGAGACCCAGTACTTC	CASSSTGMTYQETQYF
TRBV9	few	TRBJ1-5	-	TGTGCCAGCGCGGTGGGGGCCCAACAGCCCCAGCATTTT	CASAVGAQQPQHF
TRBV27	-	TRBJ1-5	-	TGTGCCAGCAGTTTAGTGGGTGACAATCAGCCCCAGCATTTT	CASSLVGDNQPQHF
TRBV5-4	-	TRBJ2-7	-	TGTGCCAGCACCAAGGAGGGAGTACCCTACGAGCAGTACTTC	CASTKEGVPYEQYF
TRBV7-3	many	TRBJ2-3	-	TGTGCCAGCAGCCCCTCGGGGGCCGGCACAGATACGCAGTATTTT	CASSPSGAGTDTQYF
TRBV7-9	-	TRBJ1-4	-	TGTGCCAGCAGCCCTGGGCCAAGAATTGCAACTAATGAAAAACTGTTTTTT	CASSPGPRIATNEKLFF
TRBV27	few	TRBJ2-7	-	TGTGCCAGCAGTTCGGGCGGGGGCCGCTACGAGCAGTACTTC	CASSSGGGRYEQYF
TRBV6-5	-	TRBJ2-5	TRBD2	TGTGCCAACAGTTCTAGTCTCGGGACGGGACTAGCGGCCTCGTCCGGCCAAGAGACCCAGTACTTC	CANSSSLGTGLAASSGQETQYF
TRBV7-9	few	TRBJ1-1	-	TGTGCCAGCAACCCCCCACGTCTCGGATTCTTGAACACTGAAGCTTTCTTT	CASNPPRLGFLNTEAFF
TRBV7-9	-	TRBJ1-2	-	TGTGCCAGCAGCTTAAGCGGGCTGGAGGGCCGCCCTAACTATGGCTACACCTTC	CASSLSGLEGRPNYGYTF
TRBV20-1	-	TRBJ2-3	TRBD2	TGCAGTGCCTGGGGAGGGGACCTGGGAGATACGCAGTATTTT	CSAWGGDLGDTQYF
TRBV12-5	-	TRBJ2-1	-	TGTGCTAGTGGTTTCTCGGACGAGGGATCCTACAATGAGCAGTTCTTC	CASGFSDEGSYNEQFF
TRBV27	-	TRBJ1-5	TRBD1	TGTGCCAGCAGTCCCCGGACAGGGCGAAATCAGCCCCAGCATTTT	CASSPRTGRNQPQHF
TRBV7-2	-	TRBJ2-1	-	TGTGCCAGCAGCCTAAGGGGGATCTTATACAATGAGCAGTTCTTC	CASSLRGILYNEQFF
TRBV2	-	TRBJ2-1	-	TGTGCCAGTACTGGGGGATTTGAGCAGTTCTTC	CASTGGFEQFF
TRBV20-1	few	TRBJ2-3	-	TGCAGTGCTAGAGATCGGGCGAGGGATACGCAGTATTTT	CSARDRARDTQYF
TRBV19	-	TRBJ1-2	TRBD1	TGTGCCAGTAGCTACTCGACAGGGGCGATTGGCTACACCTTC	CASSYSTGAIGYTF
TRBV5-4	-	TRBJ2-2	TRBD2	TGTGCCAGCAGCTCGCCGGGACTAGCGGGGCCGAACACCGGGGAGCTGTTTTTT	CASSSPGLAGPNTGELFF
TRBV12-3/TRBV12-4	few	TRBJ2-5	-	TGTGCCAGCAGTTCAAGTACGGGGGGCATGGGTGAGACCCAGTACTTC	CASSSSTGGMGETQYF
TRBV25-1	-	TRBJ2-1	TRBD2	TGTGCCAGCACCCGGGGGGGGGCCGGGTACAATGAGCAGTTCTTC	CASTRGGAGYNEQFF
TRBV12-3/TRBV12-4	many	TRBJ1-5	TRBD1	TGTGCCAGCAGCCACACACTAGTCTTGGGACAGGAGGATCAGCCCCAGCATTTT	CASSHTLVLGQEDQPQHF
TRBV7-9	few	TRBJ1-2	-	TGTGCCAGCAGCGACAAATTGGGACTATTCAGAAACTATGGCTACACCTTC	CASSDKLGLFRNYGYTF
TRBV10-2	few	TRBJ2-5	TRBD1	TGCGCCAGCAGTGAACCTGGGACAGTGTACCAAGAGACCCAGTACTTC	CASSEPGTVYQETQYF
TRBV5-1	few	TRBJ2-1	TRBD2	TGCGCCAGCAGCTTAGTTCTAGCGGGGTCTGGGGATGAGCAGTTCTTC	CASSLVLAGSGDEQFF
TRBV12-3/TRBV12-4	many	TRBJ2-5	-	TGTGCCAGCAGTTTTGGCGAGGGCGGTTGGCTGGAGACCCAGTACTTC	CASSFGEGGWLETQYF
TRBV7-9	few	TRBJ1-2	-	TGTGCCAGCAGCGTCTACAGGCCCTATGGCTACACCTTC	CASSVYRPYGYTF
TRBV2	-	TRBJ2-7	TRBD1	TGTGCCAGCATAGGGACAGAAGCCTACGAGCAGTACTTC	CASIGTEAYEQYF
TRBV6-1	-	TRBJ2-3	TRBD2	TGTGCCAGCAGGCTAGCGGGGGGTTGCACAGATACGCAGTATTTT	CASRLAGGCTDTQYF
TRBV4-3	few	TRBJ1-5	-	TGCGCCAGCAGCCAAGACCGGTATAGCAATCAGCCCCAGCATTTT	CASSQDRYSNQPQHF
TRBV7-6	few	TRBJ1-3	-	TGTGCCAGCAGCTTAGGCCAGGGGATCGGAAACACCATATATTTT	CASSLGQGIGNTIYF
TRBV15	-	TRBJ2-2	TRBD1	TGTGCCACCAGCCCACGCAGGACAGGGTGGACCGGGGAGCTGTTTTTT	CATSPRRTGWTGELFF
TRBV7-6	many	TRBJ2-2	TRBD1	TGTGCCAGCAGCTTAACGGACAGGGTCTCCCCAGGGGAGCTGTTTTTT	CASSLTDRVSPGELFF
TRBV19	few	TRBJ1-1	-	TGTGCCAGTAGTAGGGGAAGGGAAGCTTTCTTT	CASSRGREAFF
TRBV6-6	-	TRBJ1-1	TRBD1	TGTGCCAGCAGTTATGGGACAGGGGACACTGAAGCTTTCTTT	CASSYGTGDTEAFF
TRBV9	-	TRBJ1-5	-	TGTGCCAGCAGCGTAGGGGGTAGTAGCAATCAGCCCCAGCATTTT	CASSVGGSSNQPQHF
TRBV14	few	TRBJ1-1	-	TGTGCCAGCAGCCTCACAGAGTACACTGAAGCTTTCTTT	CASSLTEYTEAFF